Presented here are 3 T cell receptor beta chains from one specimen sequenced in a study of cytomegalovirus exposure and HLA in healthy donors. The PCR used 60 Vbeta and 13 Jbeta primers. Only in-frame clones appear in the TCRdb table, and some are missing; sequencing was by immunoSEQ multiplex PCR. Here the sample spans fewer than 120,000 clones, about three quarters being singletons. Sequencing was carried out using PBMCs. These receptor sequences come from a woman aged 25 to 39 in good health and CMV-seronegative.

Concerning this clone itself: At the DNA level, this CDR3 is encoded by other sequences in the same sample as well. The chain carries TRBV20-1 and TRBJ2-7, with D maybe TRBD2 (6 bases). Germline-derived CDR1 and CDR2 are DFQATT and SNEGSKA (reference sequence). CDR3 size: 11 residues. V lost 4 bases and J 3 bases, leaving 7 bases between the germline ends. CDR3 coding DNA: TGCAGTGCTACCGGGGGCTACGAGCAGTACTTC. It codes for CSATGGYEQYF.

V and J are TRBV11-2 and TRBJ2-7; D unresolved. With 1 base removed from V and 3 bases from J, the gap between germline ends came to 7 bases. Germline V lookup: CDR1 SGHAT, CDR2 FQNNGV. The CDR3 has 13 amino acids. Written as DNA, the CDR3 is TGTGCCAGCAGCTTAGGAGAGTTCTACGAGCAGTACTTC. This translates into CASSLGEFYEQYF.

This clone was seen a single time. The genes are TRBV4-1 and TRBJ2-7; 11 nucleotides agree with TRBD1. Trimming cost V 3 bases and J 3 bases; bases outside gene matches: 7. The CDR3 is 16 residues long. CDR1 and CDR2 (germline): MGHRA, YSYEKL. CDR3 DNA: TGCGCCAGCAGCCACTACGGGACAGGGGGGGACTACGAGCAGTACTTC. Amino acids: CASSHYGTGGDYEQYF.